The rows below give T cell receptor beta chains drawn from one sample of a study of neoadjuvant anti-PD-1 for oral cavity cancer. The data were produced by immunoSEQ multiplex PCR, yet TCRdb's version contains in-frame clones alone and is incomplete. The repertoire holds over 7,000 clones, approximately 82% seen once, with less than 3.5% in the top ten. The sample consisted of PBMCs, taken before nivolumab (anti-PD-1) treatment. These receptors were collected from a person between 40 and 79 years old with oral cavity squamous cell carcinoma. Both conserved end residues are part of each CDR3. A D gene is named only where the DNA matches it firmly. Not every row has a clone size; where given, it reads once, few, many or a size class.

size: NA
D: NA
J: TRBJ1-2
V: TRBV7-8
DNA: TGTGCCAGCAGCTTAGGAATCGATGCCTATTGGAACTATGGCTACACCTTC
CDR3: CASSLGIDAYWNYGYTF

size: NA
D: NA
J: TRBJ1-2
V: TRBV6-9
DNA: TGTGCCAGCAGTTGCCCTGGGGCGACAGTAATTGCCGGTAGCTACACTTTC
CDR3: CASSCPGATVIAGSYTF

size: once
D: NA
J: TRBJ2-7
V: TRBV9
DNA: TGTGCCAGCAGCGTAGGACCCTCCTACGAGCAGTACTTC
CDR3: CASSVGPSYEQYF

size: NA
D: NA
J: TRBJ2-7
V: TRBV19
DNA: TGTGCCAGTAGTAACCGGGGAAGAGCCCCCTCCTACGAGCAGTACTTC
CDR3: CASSNRGRAPSYEQYF

size: NA
D: NA
J: TRBJ1-1
V: TRBV6-1
DNA: TGTGCCAGCAGTGCGAAGGGGACGGAGGAAGCTTTCTTT
CDR3: CASSAKGTEEAFF

size: NA
D: NA
J: TRBJ1-1
V: TRBV21-1
DNA: TGTGCCAGCAGCCCCGCGTTTAGTGAAGCTTTCTTT
CDR3: CASSPAFSEAFF

size: NA
D: NA
J: TRBJ1-5
V: TRBV15
DNA: TGTGCCACCAGCTTGACCGGGGGGGGCCAACAGCCCCAGCATTTT
CDR3: CATSLTGGGQQPQHF

size: few
D: NA
J: TRBJ1-1
V: TRBV19
DNA: TGTGCCAGTAGTCCGGGGGGCTACACTGAAGCTTTCTTT
CDR3: CASSPGGYTEAFF

size: few
D: TRBD2
J: TRBJ2-7
V: TRBV5-4
DNA: TGTGCCAGCAGCTTGGGGACTAGCGGGGGAGCCTACGAGCAGTACTTC
CDR3: CASSLGTSGGAYEQYF

size: NA
D: TRBD1
J: TRBJ2-5
V: TRBV7-2
DNA: TGTGCCAGCAGCTTAGCACAGGGGGCGCAGGAGACCCAGTACTTC
CDR3: CASSLAQGAQETQYF

size: few
D: NA
J: TRBJ1-6
V: TRBV6-1
DNA: TGTGCCAGCAGTGAAGGGAAAAATTCACCCCTCCACTTT
CDR3: CASSEGKNSPLHF

size: NA
D: NA
J: TRBJ2-3
V: TRBV5-1
DNA: TGCGCCAGCAGCTTGGGGCGGTACACAGATACGCAGTATTTT
CDR3: CASSLGRYTDTQYF

size: NA
D: NA
J: TRBJ2-7
V: TRBV4-3
DNA: TGCGCCAGCAGCCAAGATAGTATAGGGTTACAGAACGAGCAGTACTTC
CDR3: CASSQDSIGLQNEQYF

size: few
D: TRBD2
J: TRBJ2-5
V: TRBV6-1
DNA: TGTGCCAGCAGTGAAGCGACCGGGGGGGTTTCGGAGACCCAGTACTTC
CDR3: CASSEATGGVSETQYF

size: NA
D: NA
J: TRBJ2-1
V: TRBV5-6
DNA: TGTGCCAGCAGCTGGGGACCCCTAGGGGGAATTTACAATGAGCAGTTCTTC
CDR3: CASSWGPLGGIYNEQFF

size: NA
D: NA
J: TRBJ1-1
V: TRBV6-5
DNA: TGTGCCAGCAGCACCGCGAACACTGAAGCTTTCTTT
CDR3: CASSTANTEAFF

size: NA
D: NA
J: TRBJ2-1
V: TRBV7-2
DNA: TGTGCCAGCAGCTTGGTGCCAGGGGTTGGGTTGAATGAGCAGTTCTTC
CDR3: CASSLVPGVGLNEQFF

size: NA
D: NA
J: TRBJ1-2
V: TRBV2
DNA: TGTGCCAGCAGTGACCCACGGACCAGGGGTGGTGGCTACACCTTC
CDR3: CASSDPRTRGGGYTF

size: NA
D: TRBD2
J: TRBJ2-7
V: TRBV7-9
DNA: TGTGCCAGCAGCCCCGGACTAGCAGCTTTCGACGAGCAGTACTTC
CDR3: CASSPGLAAFDEQYF